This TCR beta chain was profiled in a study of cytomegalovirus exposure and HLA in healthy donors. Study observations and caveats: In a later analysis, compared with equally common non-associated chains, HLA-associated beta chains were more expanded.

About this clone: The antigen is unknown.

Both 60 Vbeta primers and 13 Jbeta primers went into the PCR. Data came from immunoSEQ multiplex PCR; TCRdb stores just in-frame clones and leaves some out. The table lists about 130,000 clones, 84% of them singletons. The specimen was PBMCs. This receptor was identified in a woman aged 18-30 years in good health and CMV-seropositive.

The CDR3: CASSQTQGANQPQHF. The CDR3 DNA reads as TGCGCCAGCAGCCAGACACAGGGGGCGAATCAGCCCCAGCATTTT. This chain links TRBV4-1 with TRBJ1-5; TRBD1 matches at 9 bases. V dropped 3 bases and J dropped 4; count of bases not matched to a gene: 4. Germline lookup yields CDR1 MGHRA and CDR2 YSYEKL. The CDR3 covers 15 residues.